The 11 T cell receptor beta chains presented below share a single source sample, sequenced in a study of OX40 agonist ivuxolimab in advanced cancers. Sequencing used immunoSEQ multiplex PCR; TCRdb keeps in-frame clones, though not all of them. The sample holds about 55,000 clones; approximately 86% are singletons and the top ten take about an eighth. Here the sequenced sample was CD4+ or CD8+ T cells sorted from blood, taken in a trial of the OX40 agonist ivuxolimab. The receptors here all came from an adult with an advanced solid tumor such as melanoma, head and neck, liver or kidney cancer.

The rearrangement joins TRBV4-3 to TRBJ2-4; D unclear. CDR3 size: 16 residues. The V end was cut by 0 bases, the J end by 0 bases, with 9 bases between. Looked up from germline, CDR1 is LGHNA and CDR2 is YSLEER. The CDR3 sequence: CASSQDDGLAKNIQYF. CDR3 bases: TGCGCCAGCAGCCAAGATGACGGTCTAGCCAAAAACATTCAGTACTTC.

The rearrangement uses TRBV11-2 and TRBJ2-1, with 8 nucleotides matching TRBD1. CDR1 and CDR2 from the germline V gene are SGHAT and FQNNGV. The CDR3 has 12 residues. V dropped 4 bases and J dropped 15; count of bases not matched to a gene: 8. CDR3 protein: CASSSNWDRPFF. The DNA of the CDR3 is TGTGCCAGCAGCTCTAACTGGGACAGGCCGTTCTTC. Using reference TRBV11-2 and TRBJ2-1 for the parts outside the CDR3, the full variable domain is EAGVAQSPRYKIIEKRQSVAFWCNPISGHATLYWYQQILGQGPKLLIQFQNNGVVDDSQLPKDRFSAERLKGVDSTLKIQPAKLEDSAVYLCASSSNWDRPFFGPGTRLTVL.

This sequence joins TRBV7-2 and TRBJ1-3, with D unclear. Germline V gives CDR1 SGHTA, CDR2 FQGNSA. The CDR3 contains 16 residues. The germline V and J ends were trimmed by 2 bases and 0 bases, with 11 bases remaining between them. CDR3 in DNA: TGTGCCAGCAGCTTATACAGACACTCCTCTGGAAACACCATATATTTT. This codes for CASSLYRHSSGNTIYF.

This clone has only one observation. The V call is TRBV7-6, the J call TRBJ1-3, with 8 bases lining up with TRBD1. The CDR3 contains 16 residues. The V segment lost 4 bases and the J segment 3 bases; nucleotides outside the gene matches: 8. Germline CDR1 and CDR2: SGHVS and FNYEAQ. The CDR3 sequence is CASSSAGGANGNTIYF. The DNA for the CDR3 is TGTGCCAGCAGCTCAGCAGGGGGCGCGAATGGAAACACCATATATTTT. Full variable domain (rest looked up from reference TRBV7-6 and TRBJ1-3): GAGVSQSPRYKVTKRGQDVALRCDPISGHVSLYWYRQALGQGPEFLTYFNYEAQQDKSGLPNDRFSAERPEGSISTLTIQRTEQRDSAMYRCASSSAGGANGNTIYFGEGSWLTVV.

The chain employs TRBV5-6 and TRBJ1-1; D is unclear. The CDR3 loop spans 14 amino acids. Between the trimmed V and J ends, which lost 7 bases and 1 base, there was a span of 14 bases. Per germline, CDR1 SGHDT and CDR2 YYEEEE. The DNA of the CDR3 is TGTGCCAGCGCCCAAGGGTCGGAGAACACTGAAGCTTTCTTT. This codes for CASAQGSENTEAFF. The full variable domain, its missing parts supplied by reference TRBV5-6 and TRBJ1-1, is DAGVTQSPTHLIKTRGQQVTLRCSPKSGHDTVSWYQQALGQGPQFIFQYYEEEERQRGNFPDRFSGHQFPNYSSELNVNALLLGDSALYLCASAQGSENTEAFFGQGTRLTVV.

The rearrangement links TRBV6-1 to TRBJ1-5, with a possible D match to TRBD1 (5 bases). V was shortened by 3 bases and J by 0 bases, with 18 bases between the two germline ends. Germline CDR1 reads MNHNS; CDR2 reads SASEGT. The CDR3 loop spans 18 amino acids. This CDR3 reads CASSEGFLQEDSNQPQHF. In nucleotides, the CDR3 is TGTGCCAGCAGTGAGGGGTTTTTACAGGAAGATAGCAATCAGCCCCAGCATTTT.

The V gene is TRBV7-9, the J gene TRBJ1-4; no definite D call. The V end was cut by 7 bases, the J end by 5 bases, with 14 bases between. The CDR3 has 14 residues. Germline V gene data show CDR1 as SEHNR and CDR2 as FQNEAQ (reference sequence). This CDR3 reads CASNSPRENEKLFF. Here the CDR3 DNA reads TGTGCCAGCAACAGCCCTCGTGAAAATGAAAAACTGTTTTTT.

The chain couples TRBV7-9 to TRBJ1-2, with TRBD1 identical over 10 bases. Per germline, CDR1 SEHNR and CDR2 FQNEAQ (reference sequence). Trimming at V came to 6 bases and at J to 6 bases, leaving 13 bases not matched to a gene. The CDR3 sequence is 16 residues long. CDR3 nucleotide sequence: TGTGCCAGCAGTTCAGGGTACATGGGGACAGGGGATGGCTACACCTTC. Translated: CASSSGYMGTGDGYTF.

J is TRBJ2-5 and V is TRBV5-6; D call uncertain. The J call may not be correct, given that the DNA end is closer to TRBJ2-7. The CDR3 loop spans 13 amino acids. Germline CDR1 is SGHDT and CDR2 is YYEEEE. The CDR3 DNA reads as TGTGCCAGCAGCTTGGGGGTGGCCTACGAGCAGTACTTC. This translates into CASSLGVAYEQYF.

The CDR3, as DNA: TGTGCCATCAGTGACCCAATGCGGGGGCCGTACCAAGAGACCCAGTACTTC. Translating gives CAISDPMRGPYQETQYF. The chain is built from TRBV10-3 and TRBJ2-5, with D tentatively TRBD2 (7 bases). The CDR3 extends over 17 amino acids. Trimming shortened V by 3 bases and J by 0 bases, and 17 bases separated the two germline ends. Germline V gene data show CDR1 as ENHRY and CDR2 as SYGVKD.

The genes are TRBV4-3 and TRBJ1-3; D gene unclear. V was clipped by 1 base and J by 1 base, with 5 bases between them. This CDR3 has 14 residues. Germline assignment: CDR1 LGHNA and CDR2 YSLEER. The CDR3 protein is CASSQGLSGNTIYF. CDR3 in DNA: TGCGCCAGCAGCCAAGGGCTTTCTGGAAACACCATATATTTT.